The text below deals with one T cell receptor (beta chain). This record belongs to a study of blood T cell repertoires in COVID-19. Looking at the study overall: The origin of the acute and convalescent COVID-19 samples was the United States, Italy and Spain. In each case, the material was cDNA or gDNA derived from T cells, B-cell-depleted T cells, or PBMCs.

Authors' processing steps: Reference gene primer amplification yielded estimated nucleated cell counts. This table comes from immunoSEQ multiplex PCR, and its TCRdb copy is limited to in-frame clones, with some not included. The V and J calls and the clone size are those of that table, but D and trimming were determined from the DNA. The sample lists 430,000 or so clones, around nine tenths seen once, with 0.65% to 1% in the top ten. The CDR3 runs 15 residues. The ends were cut back, 0 bases at V and 4 bases at J, with 12 bases in the middle. Germline values: CDR1 LNHDA, CDR2 SQIVND (reference sequence).

The J gene is TRBJ1-1, the V gene TRBV19; perhaps TRBD1 as D (6 bases). The receptor was derived from a man between 18 and 29 years old with COVID-19, enrolled during active disease. Sequencing used peripheral blood. This CDR3 is CASSIDGQGITEAFF. The CDR3 coding sequence is TGTGCCAGTAGTATAGATGGCCAGGGGATCACTGAAGCTTTCTTT.